This TCR beta chain came from a study of Graves' ophthalmopathy and Graves' hyperthyroidism. Study-level points and caveats: Stable hyperthyroidism and ophthalmopathy were told apart by a 13-signature model, which achieved 85% to 90% sensitivity and 81.08% specificity.

Amplification of TCR beta CDR3 regions used RNA transcripts. The first-round RT-PCR employed HTBI primers together with the Qiagen OneStep RT-PCR kit. A multiplex PCR was then performed as the second round. TCRdb reprocessed the multiplex PCR reads via MiXCR and lists one record per CDR3 protein. The table records fewer than 650,000 distinct CDR3 sequences, roughly 20% of them present only once. As regards this clonotype: Antigen: not known.

Patients were excluded if they had other autoimmune diseases or uncontrolled infections, and likewise if pregnancy or lactation applied. Orbital computed tomography and thyroid ultrasound, along with TRAb, serum thyroxine and clinical symptoms, underpinned diagnosis. What supplied the PBMCs was about 10 ml of fresh peripheral blood. Germline assignment: CDR1 DFQATT and CDR2 SNEGSKA (reference sequence). CDR3 length equals 15 residues. The V end was cut by 6 bases, the J end by 0 bases, with 18 bases between. The receptor was derived from a woman aged 18-29 years with stable Graves' hyperthyroidism. Some clones in this sample may be carry-over from other donors' samples. V usage is TRBV20-1 and J usage is TRBJ2-7; D is ambiguous. Sequencing was done on a sample of peripheral blood. The CDR3 spells CSADNRDSSSYEQYF. As DNA, the CDR3 is TGCAGTGCCGATAACCGAGACTCCAGCTCCTACGAGCAGTACTTC.